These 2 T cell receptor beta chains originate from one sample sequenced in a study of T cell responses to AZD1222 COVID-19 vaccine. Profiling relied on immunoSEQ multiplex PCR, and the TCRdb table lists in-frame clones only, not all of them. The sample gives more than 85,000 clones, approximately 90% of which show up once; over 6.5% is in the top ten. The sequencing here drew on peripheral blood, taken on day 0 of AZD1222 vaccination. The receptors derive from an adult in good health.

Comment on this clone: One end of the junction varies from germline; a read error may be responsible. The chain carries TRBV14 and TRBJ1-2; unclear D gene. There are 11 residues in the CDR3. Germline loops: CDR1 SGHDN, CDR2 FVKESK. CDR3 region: CASSSSGSPDF. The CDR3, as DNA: TGTGCCAGCAGCTCCTCGGGCAGCCCCGACTTC. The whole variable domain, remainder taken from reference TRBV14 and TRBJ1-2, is EAGVTQFPSHSVIEKGQTVTLRCDPISGHDNLYWYRRVMGKEIKFLLHFVKESKQDESGMPNNRFLAERTGGTYSTLKVQPAELEDSGVYFCASSSSGSPDFGSGTRLTVV.

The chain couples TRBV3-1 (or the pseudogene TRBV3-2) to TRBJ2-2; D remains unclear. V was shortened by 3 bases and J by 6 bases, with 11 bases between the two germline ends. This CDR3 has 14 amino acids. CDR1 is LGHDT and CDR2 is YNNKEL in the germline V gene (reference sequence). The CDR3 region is CASSQGASPGELFF. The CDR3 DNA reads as TGTGCCAGCAGCCAGGGCGCGTCGCCCGGGGAGCTGTTTTTT.